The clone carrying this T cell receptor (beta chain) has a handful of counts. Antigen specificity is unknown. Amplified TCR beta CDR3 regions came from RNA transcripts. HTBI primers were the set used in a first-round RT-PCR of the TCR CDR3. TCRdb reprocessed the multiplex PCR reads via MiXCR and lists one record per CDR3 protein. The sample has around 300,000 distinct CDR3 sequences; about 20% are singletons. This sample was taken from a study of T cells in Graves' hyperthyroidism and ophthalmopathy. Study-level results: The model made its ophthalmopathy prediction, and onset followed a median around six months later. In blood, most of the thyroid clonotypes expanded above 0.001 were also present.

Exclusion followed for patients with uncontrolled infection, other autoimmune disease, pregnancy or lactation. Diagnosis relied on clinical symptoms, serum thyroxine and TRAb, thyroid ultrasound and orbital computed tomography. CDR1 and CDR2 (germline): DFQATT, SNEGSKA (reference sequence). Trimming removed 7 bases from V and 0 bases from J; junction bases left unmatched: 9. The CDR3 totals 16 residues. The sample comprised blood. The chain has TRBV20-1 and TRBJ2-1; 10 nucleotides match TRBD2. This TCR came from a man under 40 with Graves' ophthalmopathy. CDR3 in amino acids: CSVGLAGASSYNEQFF. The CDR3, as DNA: TGCAGTGTCGGTCTAGCGGGAGCTAGCTCCTACAATGAGCAGTTCTTC.